A selection of T cell receptor beta chains follows, all from one sample in a study of CD8 T cells in ankylosing spondylitis. TCRdb ran MiXCR on the 5' RACE reads and lists one entry per CDR3 protein. The top ten clones hold 0.5% to 0.65% of a sample with 250,000 or so distinct CDR3 sequences, more than 20% of them seen once. The sample was blood, either unsorted or a sorted T cell fraction (not recorded which). These receptors all come from a male donor with ankylosing spondylitis or in good health (not recorded which). CDR3s include the opening cysteine and the closing phenylalanine or tryptophan. Fields, in order: V gene, J gene, D gene, clone size, CDR3 DNA, CDR3 protein. The D gene is left open where the match is weak. A clone size is listed for some rows: how often the clone was seen (once, few, many), or a class if it is expanded.

>TRBV20-1|TRBJ2-3|.|few
TGCAGTGCTAGTCCAAGGATGCCAGGGGGGTGGTATACGCAGTATTTT
CSASPRMPGGWYTQYF
>TRBV20-1|TRBJ2-1|TRBD1|.
TGCAGTGCTAGAGATCTGGGACAGGCATACAATGAGCAGTTCTTC
CSARDLGQAYNEQFF
>TRBV12-3/TRBV12-4|TRBJ2-3|.|many
TGTGCCAGCAGTCCCCAGGGACGGGGCACAGATACGCAGTATTTT
CASSPQGRGTDTQYF
>TRBV6-5|TRBJ1-6|.|.
TGTGCCAGCAGGTACCAAGGGAGCTCCTATAATTCACCCCTCCACTTT
CASRYQGSSYNSPLHF
>TRBV6-5|TRBJ2-7|TRBD1|many
TGTGCCAGCAGTTACGTCTGGGACAGGGGGATTTACGAGCAGTACTTC
CASSYVWDRGIYEQYF
>TRBV10-3|TRBJ2-5|.|many
TGTGCCATCAGTTCGACAGAGACCCAGTACTTC
CAISSTETQYF
>TRBV5-6|TRBJ2-7|.|many
TGTGCCAGCAGCTTCCTTGTTCCCGGGGTCGAGCAGTACTTC
CASSFLVPGVEQYF
>TRBV6-2/TRBV6-3|TRBJ2-6|.|many
TGTGCCAGCAGTACCACCCAGACCTCTGGGGCCAACGTCCTGACTTTC
CASSTTQTSGANVLTF
>TRBV15|TRBJ1-4|.|.
TGTGCCACCAGCAGAGATCGGCTGAGAAATGAAAAACTGTTTTTT
CATSRDRLRNEKLFF
>TRBV20-1|TRBJ2-1|.|.
TGCAGTGCTAGAGGGTCACCTCTGATCTCCTACAATGAGCAGTTCTTC
CSARGSPLISYNEQFF
>TRBV7-6|TRBJ2-7|.|.
TGTGCCAGCAGCTTAGAAGGGACCGAGCAGTACTTC
CASSLEGTEQYF
>TRBV20-1|TRBJ2-1|.|many
TGCAGTGCACAGAATGACATCTGGAGCCCCAACAACAATGAGCAGTTCTTC
CSAQNDIWSPNNNEQFF
>TRBV12-3/TRBV12-4|TRBJ1-4|.|.
TGTGCCAGTAAATGGGCCATGAGGGAAAAACTGTTTTTT
CASKWAMREKLFF
>TRBV7-2|TRBJ2-7|.|many
TGTGCCACTTCGCATACCATTTTCGCCGACGAGCAGTACTTC
CATSHTIFADEQYF
>TRBV6-6|TRBJ2-3|.|.
TGTGCCAGCTACAGTGGTACAGATACGCAGTATTTT
CASYSGTDTQYF